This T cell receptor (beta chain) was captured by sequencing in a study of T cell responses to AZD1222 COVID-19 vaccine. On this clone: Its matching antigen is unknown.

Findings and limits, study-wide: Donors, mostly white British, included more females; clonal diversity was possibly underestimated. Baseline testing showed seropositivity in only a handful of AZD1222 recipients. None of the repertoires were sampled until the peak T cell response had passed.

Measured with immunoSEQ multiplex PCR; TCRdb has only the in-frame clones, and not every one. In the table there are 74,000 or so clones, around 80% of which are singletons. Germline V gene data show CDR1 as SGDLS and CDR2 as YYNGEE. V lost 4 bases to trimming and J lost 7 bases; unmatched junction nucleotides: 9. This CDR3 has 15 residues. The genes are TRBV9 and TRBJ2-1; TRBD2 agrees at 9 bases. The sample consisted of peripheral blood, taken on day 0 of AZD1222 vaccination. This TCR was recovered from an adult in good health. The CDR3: CASSLVVAGANEQFF. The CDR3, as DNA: TGTGCCAGCAGCCTTGTGGTAGCGGGAGCTAATGAGCAGTTCTTC.